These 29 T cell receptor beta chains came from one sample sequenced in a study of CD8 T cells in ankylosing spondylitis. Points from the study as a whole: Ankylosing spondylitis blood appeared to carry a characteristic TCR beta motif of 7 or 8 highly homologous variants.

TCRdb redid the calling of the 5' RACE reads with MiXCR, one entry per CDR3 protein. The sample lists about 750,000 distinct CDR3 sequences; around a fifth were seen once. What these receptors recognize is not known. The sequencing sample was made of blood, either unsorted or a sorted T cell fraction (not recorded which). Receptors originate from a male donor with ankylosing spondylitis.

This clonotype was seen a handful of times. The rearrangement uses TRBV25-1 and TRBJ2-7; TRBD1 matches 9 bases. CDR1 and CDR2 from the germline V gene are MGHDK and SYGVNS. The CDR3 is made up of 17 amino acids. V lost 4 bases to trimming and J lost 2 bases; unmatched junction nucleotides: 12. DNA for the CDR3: TGTGCCAGCAGTGCCCCGCTAGGGGACAGGGAAGCCTACGAGCAGTACTTC. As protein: CASSAPLGDREAYEQYF.

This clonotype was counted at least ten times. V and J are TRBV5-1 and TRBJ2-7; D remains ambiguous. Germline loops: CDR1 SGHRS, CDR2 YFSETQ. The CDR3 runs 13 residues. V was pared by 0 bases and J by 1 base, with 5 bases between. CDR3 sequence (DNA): TGCGCCAGCAGCTTGGAACAGTCCTACGAGCAGTACTTC. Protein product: CASSLEQSYEQYF.

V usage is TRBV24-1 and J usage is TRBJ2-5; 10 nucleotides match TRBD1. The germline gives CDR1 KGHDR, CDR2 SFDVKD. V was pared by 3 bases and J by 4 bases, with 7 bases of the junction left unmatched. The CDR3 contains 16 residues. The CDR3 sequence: CATSDPADRGGETQYF. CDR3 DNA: TGTGCCACCAGTGATCCGGCGGACAGGGGGGGAGAGACCCAGTACTTC.

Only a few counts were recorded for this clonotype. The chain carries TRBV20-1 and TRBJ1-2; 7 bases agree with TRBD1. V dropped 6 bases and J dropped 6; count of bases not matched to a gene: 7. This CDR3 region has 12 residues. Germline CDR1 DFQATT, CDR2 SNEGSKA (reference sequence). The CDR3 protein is CSAEIDRDGYTF. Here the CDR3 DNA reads TGCAGTGCCGAAATAGACAGGGATGGCTACACCTTC.

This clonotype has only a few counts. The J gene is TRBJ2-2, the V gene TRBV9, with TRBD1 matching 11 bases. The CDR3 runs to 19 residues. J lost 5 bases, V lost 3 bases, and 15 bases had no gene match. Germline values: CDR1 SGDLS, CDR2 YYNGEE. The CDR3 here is CASSDQVSRDRGKTGELFF. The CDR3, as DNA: TGTGCCAGCAGCGACCAGGTATCACGGGACAGGGGGAAAACCGGGGAGCTGTTTTTT.

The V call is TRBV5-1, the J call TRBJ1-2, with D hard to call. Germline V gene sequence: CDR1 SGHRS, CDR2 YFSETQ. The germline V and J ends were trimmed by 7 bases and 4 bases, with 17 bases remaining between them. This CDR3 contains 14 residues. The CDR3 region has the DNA TGCGCCAGCTCTCATACCGGGGAGGGCTATGGCTACACCTTC. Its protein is CASSHTGEGYGYTF.

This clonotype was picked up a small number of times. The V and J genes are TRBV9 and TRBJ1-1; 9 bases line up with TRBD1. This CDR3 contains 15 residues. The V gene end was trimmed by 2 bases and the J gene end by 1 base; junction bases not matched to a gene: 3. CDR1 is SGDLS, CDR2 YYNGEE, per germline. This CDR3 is CASSVTGGRNTEAFF. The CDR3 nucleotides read TGTGCCAGCAGCGTTACAGGGGGCCGGAACACTGAAGCTTTCTTT.

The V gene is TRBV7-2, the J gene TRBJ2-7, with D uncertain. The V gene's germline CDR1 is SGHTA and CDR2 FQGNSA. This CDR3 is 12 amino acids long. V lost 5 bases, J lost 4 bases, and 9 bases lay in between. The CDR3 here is CASSATPYEQYF. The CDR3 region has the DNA TGTGCCAGCAGCGCGACCCCGTACGAGCAGTACTTC.

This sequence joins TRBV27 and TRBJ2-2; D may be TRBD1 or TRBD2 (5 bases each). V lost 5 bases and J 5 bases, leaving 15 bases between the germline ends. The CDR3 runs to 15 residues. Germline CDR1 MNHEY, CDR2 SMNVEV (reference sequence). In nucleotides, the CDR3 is TGTGCCAGCAGTCCCCTCCGGGGCGGAACCGGGGAGCTGTTTTTT. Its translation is CASSPLRGGTGELFF.

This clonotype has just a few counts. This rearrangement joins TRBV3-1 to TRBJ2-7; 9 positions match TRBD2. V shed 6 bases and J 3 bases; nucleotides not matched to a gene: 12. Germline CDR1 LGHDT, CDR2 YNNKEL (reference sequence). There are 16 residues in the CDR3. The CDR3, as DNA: TGTGCCAGCAGTCCTCCCTCGCGGGGGGGAAACTACGAGCAGTACTTC. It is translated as CASSPPSRGGNYEQYF.

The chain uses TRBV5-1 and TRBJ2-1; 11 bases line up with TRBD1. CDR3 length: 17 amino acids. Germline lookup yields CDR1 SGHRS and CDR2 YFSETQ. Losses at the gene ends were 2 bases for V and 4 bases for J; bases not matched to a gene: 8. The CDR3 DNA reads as TGCGCCAGCAGCTTTCAACCGGGACAGGGGGTTTACAATGAGCAGTTCTTC. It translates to CASSFQPGQGVYNEQFF.

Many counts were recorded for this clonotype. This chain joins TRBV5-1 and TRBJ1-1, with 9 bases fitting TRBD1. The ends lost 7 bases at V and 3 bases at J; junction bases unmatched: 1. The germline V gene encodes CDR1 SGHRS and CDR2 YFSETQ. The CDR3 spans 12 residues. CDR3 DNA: TGCGCCAGCCGACAGGGGGACACTGAAGCTTTCTTT. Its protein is CASRQGDTEAFF.

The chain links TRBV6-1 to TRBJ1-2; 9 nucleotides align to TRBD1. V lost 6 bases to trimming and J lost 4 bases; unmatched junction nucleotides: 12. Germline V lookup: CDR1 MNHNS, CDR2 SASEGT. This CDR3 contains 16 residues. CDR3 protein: CASRKEWDRVAYGYTF. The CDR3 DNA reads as TGTGCCAGCAGAAAAGAATGGGACAGGGTGGCCTATGGCTACACCTTC.

CDR3 residues: CASSTTYSNQPQHF. The CDR3 DNA is TGTGCCAGCAGTACAACTTATAGCAATCAGCCCCAGCATTTT. This chain connects TRBV27 to TRBJ1-5; D gene unclear. The V gene's germline CDR1 is MNHEY and CDR2 SMNVEV (reference sequence). The CDR3 totals 14 residues. V gave up 5 bases and J gave up 0 bases, with 8 bases separating them.

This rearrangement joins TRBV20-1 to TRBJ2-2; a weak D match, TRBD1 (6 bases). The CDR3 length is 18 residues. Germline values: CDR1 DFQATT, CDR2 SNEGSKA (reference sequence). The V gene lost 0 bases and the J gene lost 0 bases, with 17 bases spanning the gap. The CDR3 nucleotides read TGCAGTGCTAGAGATCCCCGCAGGGGCTTTACGAACACCGGGGAGCTGTTTTTT. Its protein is CSARDPRRGFTNTGELFF.

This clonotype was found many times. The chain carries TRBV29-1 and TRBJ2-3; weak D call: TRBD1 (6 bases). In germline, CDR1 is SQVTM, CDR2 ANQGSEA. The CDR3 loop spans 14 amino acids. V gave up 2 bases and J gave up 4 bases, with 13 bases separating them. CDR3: CSVEWAAGADTQYF. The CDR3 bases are TGCAGCGTTGAATGGGCCGCAGGGGCAGATACGCAGTATTTT.

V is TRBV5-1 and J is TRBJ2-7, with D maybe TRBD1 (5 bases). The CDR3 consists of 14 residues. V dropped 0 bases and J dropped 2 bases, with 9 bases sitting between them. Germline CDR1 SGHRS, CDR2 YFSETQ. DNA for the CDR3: TGCGCCAGCAGCTTGGAGGGGCCCACCTACGAGCAGTACTTC. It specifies CASSLEGPTYEQYF.

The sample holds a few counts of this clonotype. CDR3 protein: CASSIDGLNEQFF. For the CDR3, the DNA is TGTGCCAGTAGTATAGATGGCCTAAATGAGCAGTTCTTC. The gene calls are TRBV19 and TRBJ2-1; D is unresolved. Per the germline V gene, CDR1 is LNHDA and CDR2 is SQIVND (reference sequence). Trimming left V 0 bases short and J 7 bases short, with 7 bases between. The CDR3 runs 13 residues.

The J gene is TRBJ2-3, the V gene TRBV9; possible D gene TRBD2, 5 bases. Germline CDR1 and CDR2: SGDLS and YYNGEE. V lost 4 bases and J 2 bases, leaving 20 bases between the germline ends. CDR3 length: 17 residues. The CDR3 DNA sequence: TGTGCCAGCAGCCCGCAGGAGGCTTACCTACTCACAGATACGCAGTATTTT. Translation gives CASSPQEAYLLTDTQYF.

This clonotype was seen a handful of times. CDR3 amino acids: CSADTGGGTDTQYF. DNA of the CDR3: TGCAGCGCAGATACGGGGGGGGGCACAGATACGCAGTATTTT. The gene calls are TRBV29-1 and TRBJ2-3; 8 bases fit TRBD2. Unmatched junction bases numbered 7, after V lost 7 bases and J lost 1 base. Germline lookup yields CDR1 SQVTM and CDR2 ANQGSEA. The CDR3 is 14 amino acids.

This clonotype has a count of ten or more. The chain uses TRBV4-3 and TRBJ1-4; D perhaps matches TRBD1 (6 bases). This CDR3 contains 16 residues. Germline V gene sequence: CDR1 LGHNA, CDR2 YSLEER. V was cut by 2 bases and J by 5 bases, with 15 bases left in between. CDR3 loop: CASSQLGQLGNEKLFF. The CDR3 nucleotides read TGCGCCAGCAGCCAACTTGGACAGTTGGGGAATGAAAAACTGTTTTTT.

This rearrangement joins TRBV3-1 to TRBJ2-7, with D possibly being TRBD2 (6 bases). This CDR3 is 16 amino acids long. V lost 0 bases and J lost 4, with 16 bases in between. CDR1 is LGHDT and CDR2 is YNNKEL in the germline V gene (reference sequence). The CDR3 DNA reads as TGTGCCAGCAGCCAAGATGGGGCGGGACTGCATTACGAGCAGTACTTC. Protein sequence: CASSQDGAGLHYEQYF.

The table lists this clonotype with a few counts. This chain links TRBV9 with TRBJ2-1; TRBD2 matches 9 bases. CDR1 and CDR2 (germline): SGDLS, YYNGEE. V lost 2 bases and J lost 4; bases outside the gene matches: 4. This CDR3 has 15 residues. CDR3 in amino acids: CASSVSGGVYNEQFF. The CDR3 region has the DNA TGTGCCAGCAGCGTTAGCGGGGGAGTTTACAATGAGCAGTTCTTC.

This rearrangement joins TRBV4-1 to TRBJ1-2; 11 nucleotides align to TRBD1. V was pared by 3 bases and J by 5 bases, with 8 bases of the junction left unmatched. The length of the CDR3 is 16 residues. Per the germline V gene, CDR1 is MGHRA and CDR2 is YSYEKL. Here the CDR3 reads CASSHDPGQGEYGYTF. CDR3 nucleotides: TGCGCCAGCAGCCATGACCCGGGACAGGGGGAATATGGCTACACCTTC.

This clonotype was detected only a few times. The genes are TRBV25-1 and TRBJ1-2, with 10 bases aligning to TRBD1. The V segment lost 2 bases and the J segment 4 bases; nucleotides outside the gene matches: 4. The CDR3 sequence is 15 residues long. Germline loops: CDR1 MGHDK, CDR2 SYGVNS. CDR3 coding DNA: TGTGCCAGCAGTGAAGGCGGGACAGGGGCCTATGGCTACACCTTC. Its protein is CASSEGGTGAYGYTF.

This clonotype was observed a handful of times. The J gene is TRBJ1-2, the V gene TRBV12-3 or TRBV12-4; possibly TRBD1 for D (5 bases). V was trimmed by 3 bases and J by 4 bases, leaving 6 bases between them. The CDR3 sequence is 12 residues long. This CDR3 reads CASSFGAYGYTF. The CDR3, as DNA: TGTGCCAGCAGTTTTGGGGCCTATGGCTACACCTTC.

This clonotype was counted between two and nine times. The DNA for the CDR3 is TGTGCCAGCAGCCTGGGACTAGCGGGAAGGGCAGATACGCAGTATTTT. Translation: CASSLGLAGRADTQYF. The V call is TRBV11-2, the J call TRBJ2-3, with TRBD2 matching 13 bases. Germline values: CDR1 SGHAT, CDR2 FQNNGV. The CDR3 extends over 16 amino acids. V trimming: 5 bases; J trimming: 4 bases; junction bases outside the gene matches: 6.

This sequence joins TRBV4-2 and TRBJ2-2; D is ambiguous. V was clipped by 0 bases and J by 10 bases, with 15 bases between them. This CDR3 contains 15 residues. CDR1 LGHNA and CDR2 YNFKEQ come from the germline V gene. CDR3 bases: TGTGCCAGCAGCCAAGATCCGGCCGTACCGCAGGAGCTGTTTTTT. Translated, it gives CASSQDPAVPQELFF.

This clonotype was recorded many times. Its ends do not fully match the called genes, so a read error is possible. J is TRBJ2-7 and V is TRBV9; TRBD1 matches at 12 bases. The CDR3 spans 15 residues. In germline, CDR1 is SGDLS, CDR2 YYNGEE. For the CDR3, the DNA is TGTGCTAGCAGCGTGGGACAGGGGGCTTCCTACGAGCAGTACTTC. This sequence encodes CASSVGQGASYEQYF.